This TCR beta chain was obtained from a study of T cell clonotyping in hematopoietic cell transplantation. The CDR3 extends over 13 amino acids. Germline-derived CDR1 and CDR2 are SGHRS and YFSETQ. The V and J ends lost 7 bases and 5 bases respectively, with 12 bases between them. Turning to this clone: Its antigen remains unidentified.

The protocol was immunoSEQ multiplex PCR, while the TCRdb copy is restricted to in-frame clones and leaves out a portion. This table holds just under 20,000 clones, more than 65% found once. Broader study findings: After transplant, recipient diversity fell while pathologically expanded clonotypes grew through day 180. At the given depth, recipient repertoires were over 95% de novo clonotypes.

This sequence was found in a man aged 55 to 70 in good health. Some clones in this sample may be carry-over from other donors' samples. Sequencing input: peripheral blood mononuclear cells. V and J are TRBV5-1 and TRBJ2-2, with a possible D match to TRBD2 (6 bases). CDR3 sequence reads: CASSPGVTGELFF. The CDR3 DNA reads TGCGCCAGCTCCCCGGGAGTAACCGGGGAGCTGTTTTTT.